This paragraph covers one T cell receptor (beta chain) sequence. In the source study's methods: Estimation of nucleated cell counts relied on the amplification of reference gene primers. The data were produced by immunoSEQ multiplex PCR, yet TCRdb's version contains in-frame clones alone and is incomplete. The V and J calls and clone size were taken over from that table, and D and trimming were inferred from the DNA. Of under 400,000 clones listed, around 87% were seen once; the top ten hold roughly 10%. The CDR3 length is 16 residues. The V segment lost 1 base and the J segment 7 bases; nucleotides outside the gene matches: 10. Germline-derived CDR1 and CDR2 are SEHNR and FQNEAQ (reference sequence). The data derive from a study of blood T cell repertoires in COVID-19. As for the study in general: From the United States, Italy and Spain came samples of acute and convalescent COVID-19.

This receptor was taken from a woman in her 30s with COVID-19, enrolled during active disease. This chain joins TRBV7-9 and TRBJ2-1; 7 bases align to TRBD2. The specimen was peripheral blood. The CDR3 DNA reads TGTGCCAGCAGCTTAGGACGAGGGAGGGCTGGAAATGAGCAGTTCTTC. It encodes CASSLGRGRAGNEQFF.